Sequencing of this T cell receptor beta chain was carried out in a study of shared clonotypes between healthy human individuals. Measured with immunoSEQ multiplex PCR; TCRdb has only the in-frame clones, and not every one. The data hold about 480,000 clones, with 75% to 80% observed a single time. This CDR3 contains 14 residues. Deletions cut 5 bases from V and 4 bases from J, with 12 bases between. The germline gives CDR1 MDHEN, CDR2 SYDVKM. The receptor comes from a woman between 35 and 50 years old in good health. Some clones in this sample may be carry-over from other donors' samples. The V call is TRBV28, the J call TRBJ2-1; no clear D gene. Sequencing was carried out using PBMCs. This CDR3 reads CASSILPPYNEQFF. CDR3 coding DNA: TGTGCCAGCAGTATTCTCCCCCCATACAATGAGCAGTTCTTC.